The rows below give T cell receptor beta chains drawn from one sample of a study of cytomegalovirus exposure and HLA in healthy donors. TCRdb's copy holds only in-frame clones and misses some; the assay was immunoSEQ multiplex PCR. Altogether about 100,000 clones are present, approximately 79% being singletons, with the ten largest covering approximately 3.6%. The material sequenced was PBMCs. Receptors originate from a middle-aged woman in good health and CMV-seronegative. Both conserved end residues are part of each CDR3. D genes are given only for firm matches. Some rows mark clone size as missing; the rest say once, few, many or name a class of expanded clone.

cdr3_nt | cdr3_aa | d_call | v_call | clone_size | j_call
TGTGCCAGCAGTGAAGACGTCTCGCGAGCCCCTAACTATGGCTACACCTTC | CASSEDVSRAPNYGYTF | . | TRBV2 | . | TRBJ1-2
TGTGCCAGCAGTCCGACAGAGTATAGCAATCAGCCCCAGCATTTT | CASSPTEYSNQPQHF | . | TRBV28 | . | TRBJ1-5
TGTGCCAGCTCACAAACCGGGGGGCGTACGAGCAATCAGCCCCAGCATTTT | CASSQTGGRTSNQPQHF | . | TRBV18 | . | TRBJ1-5
TGTGCCTGGACCATGGGGGGTTTCGCGTCTGGAAACACCATATATTTT | CAWTMGGFASGNTIYF | . | TRBV30 | . | TRBJ1-3
TGTGCCAGCAGCCCCACCCCAGGGGTCGAGACCCAGTACTTC | CASSPTPGVETQYF | . | TRBV11-1 | . | TRBJ2-5
TGTGCCACGACGGCCGGGACAATAGCTAACTATGGCTACACCTTC | CATTAGTIANYGYTF | . | TRBV6-1 | . | TRBJ1-2
TGTGCCAGCAACCCCCCTGGAGGTAATTCACCCCTCCACTTT | CASNPPGGNSPLHF | . | TRBV28 | . | TRBJ1-6
TGCAGCGTGGCCAGGCCGAACACTGAAGCTTTCTTT | CSVARPNTEAFF | . | TRBV29-1 | . | TRBJ1-1
TGTGCCAGCAGTCCCCAGGGTGGAAGCAATCAGCCCCAGCATTTT | CASSPQGGSNQPQHF | . | TRBV6-1 | . | TRBJ1-5
TGTGCCAGCTCAGACAGGGAGTACTCGTGGGAGCAGTACTTC | CASSDREYSWEQYF | TRBD1 | TRBV18 | . | TRBJ2-7
TGTGCCAGCAGCACAAGGACAGGGGGGTATAACGAGCAGTACTTC | CASSTRTGGYNEQYF | TRBD1 | TRBV11-2 | once | TRBJ2-7
TGTGCCATCAGTGAGGACAGCCATCAGCCCCAGCATTTT | CAISEDSHQPQHF | . | TRBV10-3 | . | TRBJ1-5
TGTGCCAGCAGCCCCGGGGGGGCGCACTATCAGCCCCAGCATTTT | CASSPGGAHYQPQHF | . | TRBV7-2 | . | TRBJ1-5
TGTGCCAGCAGAGGACAGGGGACCCGCTATGGCTACACCTTC | CASRGQGTRYGYTF | TRBD1 | TRBV6-5 | . | TRBJ1-2
TGCAGCGGGAAATCGTGGGCGGGGGGGCAAGAGACCCAGTACTTC | CSGKSWAGGQETQYF | TRBD2 | TRBV29-1 | . | TRBJ2-5
TGTGCCAGCACAGTAACAACCCAAGAGACCCAGTACTTC | CASTVTTQETQYF | . | TRBV6-1 | . | TRBJ2-5
TGTGCCAGCAGCTTGGTCGTTGGGCAGACCGGGGAGCTGTTTTTT | CASSLVVGQTGELFF | . | TRBV5-4 | . | TRBJ2-2
TGTGCCAGCAGCCACACCTCAGGGGGAGGCTACGAGCAGTACTTC | CASSHTSGGGYEQYF | . | TRBV27 | . | TRBJ2-7
TGTGCCAGCAGCCCCGGACAGGGGGATCAGCCCCAGCATTTT | CASSPGQGDQPQHF | TRBD1 | TRBV5-4 | . | TRBJ1-5
TGCAGCGCCTCCTGGGGCGGGGGCCCTTCCTACAATGAGCAGTTCTTC | CSASWGGGPSYNEQFF | . | TRBV29-1 | . | TRBJ2-1
TGCGCCAGCAGCTTGGACAGTCCGACCGGGGAGCTGTTTTTT | CASSLDSPTGELFF | . | TRBV5-1 | many | TRBJ2-2
TGCGCCAGCAGCCAAGATAGGCGGACGGGAGCTACCACCGAGACCCAGTACTTC | CASSQDRRTGATTETQYF | . | TRBV4-3 | . | TRBJ2-5
TGTGCCAGCAGCTTAACTAGTAAGGGCACCGGGGAGCTGTTTTTT | CASSLTSKGTGELFF | . | TRBV11-2 | . | TRBJ2-2
TGTGCCAGCCGGGGAGGGACGAACTCCTACAATGAGCAGTTCTTC | CASRGGTNSYNEQFF | TRBD2 | TRBV2 | . | TRBJ2-1
TGTGCCAGCAGCTTAGACAGGGCGGGCAATTCACCCCTCCACTTT | CASSLDRAGNSPLHF | . | TRBV7-8 | once | TRBJ1-6
TGTGCCAGCAGTTATGGGGCTCAGCCCCAGCATTTT | CASSYGAQPQHF | . | TRBV28 | . | TRBJ1-5
TGTGCCAGCTTTAGAGGGTCGAGGACCGTTTCAGGCTACACCTTC | CASFRGSRTVSGYTF | . | TRBV7-2 | . | TRBJ1-2